These 16 T cell receptor beta chains share one sample of origin, sequenced in a study of graft-versus-host responses after intestinal transplantation. Their antigen targets remain unknown. Produced via immunoSEQ multiplex PCR; TCRdb's table is partial and in-frame only. The table shows about 59,000 clones, with roughly 93% occurring only once. Sequencing used unstimulated CD4+ T cells sorted from spleen or lymph node cells, obtained before transplant. The receptors shown here come from a human donor who was the organ donor for an intestinal transplant.

The gene calls are TRBV19 and TRBJ1-1, with D hard to call. Trimming took 6 bases from V and 0 from J, leaving 2 bases between them. The CDR3 runs 11 residues. The V gene's germline CDR1 is LNHDA and CDR2 SQIVND (reference sequence). Written as DNA, the CDR3 is TGTGCCAGTAGGCTGAACACTGAAGCTTTCTTT. Its protein product is CASRLNTEAFF.

This clone was recorded once. The rearrangement joins TRBV9 to TRBJ2-7; D unresolved. The CDR3 loop spans 15 amino acids. Germline-derived CDR1 and CDR2 are SGDLS and YYNGEE. V was clipped by 0 bases and J by 3 bases, with 13 bases between them. The CDR3 here is CASSVGVLSVYEQYF. The CDR3 nucleotides read TGTGCCAGCAGCGTAGGGGTGTTAAGCGTCTACGAGCAGTACTTC.

This chain uses TRBV5-5 with TRBJ1-6, with D perhaps matching TRBD1 (6 bases). Trimming cost V 0 bases and J 9 bases, with 10 bases left between them. This CDR3 has 14 amino acids. Germline V gene lookup returns CDR1 SGHKS and CDR2 YYEKEE (reference sequence). The CDR3 loop reads CASSLEGGSSPLHF. CDR3 DNA: TGTGCCAGCAGCTTGGAGGGGGGGAGTTCACCCCTCCACTTT.

V is TRBV7-2 and J is TRBJ2-7; D remains ambiguous. Trimming shortened V by 1 base and J by 3 bases, and 10 bases separated the two germline ends. The CDR3 is 14 residues long. Germline V CDR1 and CDR2: SGHTA, FQGNSA. In DNA form, the CDR3 reads TGTGCCAGCAGCTTAGAAGGACCAATCTACGAGCAGTACTTC. Translated: CASSLEGPIYEQYF.

This clone was found once. This chain connects TRBV7-2 to TRBJ1-1, with D possibly TRBD1 on 5 matching bases. The CDR3 loop spans 14 amino acids. Trimming cost V 6 bases and J 4 bases, with 15 bases left between them. From germline, CDR1 is SGHTA and CDR2 FQGNSA. CDR3 coding DNA: TGTGCCAGCAGTTTCCCAGGGAGTGTCACTGAAGCTTTCTTT. Its protein product is CASSFPGSVTEAFF.

The J gene is TRBJ2-1, the V gene TRBV7-2; TRBD2 aligns across 12 bases. This CDR3 contains 16 residues. Germline trimming cut 1 base from V and 8 bases from J; bases unmatched to any gene: 6. Germline CDR1 and CDR2: SGHTA and FQGNSA. The CDR3 bases are TGTGCCAGCAGCTTAGAATCTGGGACTAGCGGGTATGAGCAGTTCTTC. Protein: CASSLESGTSGYEQFF. Full variable domain (outside the CDR3, taken from reference TRBV7-2 and TRBJ2-1): GAGVSQSPSNKVTEKGKDVELRCDPISGHTALYWYRQSLGQGLEFLIYFQGNSAPDKSGLPSDRFSAERTGGSVSTLTIQRTQQEDSAVYLCASSLESGTSGYEQFFGPGTRLTVL.

The chain joins TRBV19 to TRBJ1-2, with D maybe TRBD1 (5 bases). Trimming took 6 bases from V and 4 from J, leaving 21 bases between them. The germline CDR1 and CDR2 sequences are LNHDA and SQIVND (reference sequence). The CDR3 consists of 16 residues. This chain's CDR3 is CASRRETDKRPYGYTF. The CDR3 bases are TGTGCCAGTAGACGCGAGACAGACAAAAGGCCCTATGGCTACACCTTC.

The chain uses TRBV4-3 and TRBJ2-7; 8 nucleotides align to TRBD1. The CDR3 totals 14 residues. The J segment lost 2 bases and the V segment lost 4 bases, leaving 4 bases of the junction unmatched. Germline assignment: CDR1 LGHNA and CDR2 YSLEER. This chain's CDR3 is CASSLGQGAYEQYF. In nucleotides, the CDR3 is TGCGCCAGCAGCCTTGGACAGGGTGCCTACGAGCAGTACTTC.

The chain recombines TRBV10-3 with TRBJ2-7; D unresolved. The CDR3 is 12 amino acids. The V gene lost 5 bases and the J gene lost 1 base, with 6 bases spanning the gap. The V gene's germline CDR1 is ENHRY and CDR2 SYGVKD. The CDR3 DNA reads TGTGCCATCAGTCAGGTGTCCTACGAGCAGTACTTC. This gives the protein CAISQVSYEQYF.

The chain employs TRBV6-1 and TRBJ1-6, with D possibly matching TRBD1 (6 bases). CDR3 size: 15 residues. The V end was cut by 3 bases, the J end by 0 bases, with 6 bases between. Germline assignment: CDR1 MNHNS and CDR2 SASEGT. For the CDR3, the DNA is TGTGCCAGCAGTGAGGGACACTCCTATAATTCACCCCTCCACTTT. It specifies CASSEGHSYNSPLHF.

The rearrangement joins TRBV4-3 to TRBJ1-6; D is unresolved. CDR1 is LGHNA, CDR2 YSLEER, per germline. This CDR3 is 13 amino acids long. The V end was cut by 1 base, the J end by 9 bases, with 7 bases between. The CDR3 bases are TGCGCCAGCAGCCAAGTAGTTTCTTCACCCCTCCACTTT. This codes for CASSQVVSSPLHF.

The chain links TRBV29-1 to TRBJ1-2; possibly TRBD1 for D (6 bases). Germline CDR1 reads SQVTM; CDR2 reads ANQGSEA. V was trimmed by 3 bases and J by 8 bases, leaving 16 bases between them. This CDR3 contains 13 residues. DNA for the CDR3: TGCAGCGTTGACGTAACAGGGCCTAGGGGCTACACCTTC. It specifies CSVDVTGPRGYTF.

The genes are TRBV4-2 and TRBJ1-2; 8 bases align to TRBD1. The CDR3 totals 15 residues. CDR1 and CDR2 (germline): LGHNA, YNFKEQ. J lost 6 bases, V lost 4 bases, and 10 bases had no gene match. The CDR3 sequence: CASSLPRTGPDGYTF. CDR3 in DNA: TGTGCCAGCAGCCTTCCTCGGACAGGGCCAGATGGCTACACCTTC.

This chain connects TRBV15 to TRBJ2-2; no firm D call. The CDR3 totals 15 residues. Germline V gene lookup returns CDR1 LNHNV and CDR2 YYDKDF (reference sequence). V shed 4 bases and J shed 6 bases, with 15 bases lying between them. DNA for the CDR3: TGTGCCACCAGCATGAGGACGACTGTTTCCGGGGAGCTGTTTTTT. Its translation: CATSMRTTVSGELFF. Full variable domain (outside the CDR3, taken from reference TRBV15 and TRBJ2-2): DAMVIQNPRYQVTQFGKPVTLSCSQTLNHNVMYWYQQKSSQAPKLLFHYYDKDFNNEADTPDNFQSRRPNTSFCFLDIRSPGLGDTAMYLCATSMRTTVSGELFFGEGSRLTVL.

V gene TRBV7-2 combines with J gene TRBJ1-4; perhaps TRBD1 as D (6 bases). This CDR3 has 14 residues. Trimming left V 4 bases short and J 0 bases short, with 6 bases between. Germline V gives CDR1 SGHTA, CDR2 FQGNSA. The CDR3 DNA follows: TGTGCCAGCAGCTGGGGGCCAACTAATGAAAAACTGTTTTTT. Encoded protein: CASSWGPTNEKLFF.

The J gene is TRBJ2-5, the V gene TRBV7-2; 8 positions agree with TRBD2. Germline V gene lookup returns CDR1 SGHTA and CDR2 FQGNSA. Trimming removed 7 bases from V and 4 bases from J; junction bases left unmatched: 8. The CDR3 sequence is 14 residues long. In nucleotides, the CDR3 is TGTGCCAGCAACATCCGGGGGGGCCGAGAGACCCAGTACTTC. Translated: CASNIRGGRETQYF.